This T cell receptor (beta chain) was documented in a study of cytomegalovirus exposure and HLA in healthy donors. Notes on the study in general: A link between a missense DCLRE1C variant and TCR beta V- and J-gene trimming emerged from a later analysis. Other equally common chains were less clonally expanded than HLA-associated TCR beta chains, a later analysis showed. The productive fraction for most TCR beta V segments was about 87% or about 30% in an earlier analysis.

Germline trimming cut 3 bases from V and 8 bases from J; bases unmatched to any gene: 7. The CDR3 consists of 13 residues. From germline, CDR1 is SGHDT and CDR2 YYEEEE. Amplification used 60 Vbeta primers and 13 Jbeta primers. Original processing methods: A later analysis tallied 80 million to 100 million unique TCR beta chains, approximately 10 million of them shared. This table comes from immunoSEQ multiplex PCR, and its TCRdb copy is limited to in-frame clones, with some not included. Clone size and the V and J calls come from that table; the DNA yielded D and trimming. The sample shows around 94,000 clones, 50% to 75% of them seen only once. With regard to this clone: The antigen is undetermined.

The sequence came from a man aged 30 to 45 in good health and CMV-seronegative. Sequencing was carried out using PBMCs. This chain connects TRBV5-6 to TRBJ1-2; TRBD1 aligns across 7 bases. Here the CDR3 reads CASSSQGERGYTF. The DNA for the CDR3 is TGTGCCAGCAGCTCCCAGGGGGAGAGGGGCTACACCTTC.